A single sample is the source of the 21 T cell receptor beta chains below, sequenced in a study of PD-L1 blockade in urothelial cancer. Repertoires were generated with immunoSEQ multiplex PCR, while TCRdb's copy carries only in-frame clones and drops some. Of approximately 110,000 clones in the sample, approximately 90% are singletons; the top ten hold less than 4.5%. Time point described: peripheral blood 6 weeks after treatment start. The sequences come from PBMCs, collected around atezolizumab (anti-PD-L1) treatment. The receptors were gathered from a man aged 55-75 years with urothelial cancer.

Here the CDR3 reads CASSPGGSSETQYF. Here the CDR3 DNA reads TGTGCCAGCAGCCCCGGAGGCAGTTCAGAGACCCAGTACTTC. This chain links TRBV7-3 with TRBJ2-5; a weak D match, TRBD2 (5 bases). The CDR3 extends over 14 amino acids. V was trimmed by 5 bases and J by 4 bases, leaving 14 bases between them. Germline-derived CDR1 and CDR2 are SGHTA and FQGTGA.

The chain carries TRBV5-1 and TRBJ1-2; 9 bases are a match to TRBD1. The CDR3 contains 17 residues. Germline V CDR1 and CDR2: SGHRS, YFSETQ. Germline trimming cut 3 bases from V and 4 bases from J; bases unmatched to any gene: 13. CDR3 residues: CASSYDSTGGRFYGYTF. In DNA, the CDR3 is TGCGCCAGCAGCTACGACTCGACAGGGGGGCGGTTCTATGGCTACACCTTC.

This clone has just one count. J is TRBJ1-5 and V is TRBV28, with 7 bases matching TRBD1. Germline V lookup: CDR1 MDHEN, CDR2 SYDVKM. With 2 bases clipped from V and 1 base from J, the junction kept 5 bases outside the gene matches. The CDR3 consists of 16 residues. The CDR3 spells CASSLKGAISNQPQHF. The CDR3 DNA is TGTGCCAGCAGTTTAAAGGGGGCGATAAGCAATCAGCCCCAGCATTTT.

The chain recombines TRBV5-6 with TRBJ2-7, with no clear D. The V end lost 0 bases, the J end lost 2 bases, and 6 bases lay between the germline ends. Germline V gives CDR1 SGHDT, CDR2 YYEEEE. The CDR3 covers 13 residues. The CDR3 region is CASSLELAYEQYF. Here the CDR3 DNA reads TGTGCCAGCAGCTTGGAGCTAGCCTACGAGCAGTACTTC.

The rearrangement uses TRBV9 and TRBJ2-5; D not certain. The germline gives CDR1 SGDLS, CDR2 YYNGEE. Trimming removed 4 bases at V and 10 bases at J, with 17 bases between. The CDR3 is 13 amino acids. The CDR3 region is CASSPHDSVIQYF. The CDR3 DNA sequence: TGTGCCAGCAGCCCCCATGATTCAGTTATCCAGTACTTC.

The chain has TRBV30 and TRBJ1-2; a weak D match, TRBD1 (6 bases). Germline V CDR1 and CDR2: GTSNPN, SVGIG (reference sequence). The V and J ends lost 6 bases and 1 base respectively, with 15 bases between them. The CDR3 has 14 amino acids. The DNA for the CDR3 is TGTGCCTGTGTAACGGGACACCGTAACTATGGCTACACCTTC. This sequence encodes CACVTGHRNYGYTF.

The chain employs TRBV7-2 and TRBJ2-7; 9 positions match TRBD2. Germline CDR1 reads SGHTA; CDR2 reads FQGNSA. The CDR3 loop spans 15 amino acids. V lost 4 bases to trimming and J lost 1 base; unmatched junction nucleotides: 5. Here the CDR3 DNA reads TGTGCCAGCAGCTCATTTAGCGGGAGATCCTACGAGCAGTACTTC. Translating gives CASSSFSGRSYEQYF.

The rearrangement joins TRBV6-4 to TRBJ1-2; D is perhaps TRBD1 (6 bases). Trimming left V 2 bases short and J 2 bases short, with 9 bases between. The germline V gene has CDR1 MRHNA and CDR2 SNTAGT. This CDR3 region has 14 residues. This CDR3 reads CASSDGGSNYGYTF. The CDR3 region has the DNA TGTGCCAGCAGTGACGGGGGCTCCAACTATGGCTACACCTTC.

The chain couples TRBV7-2 to TRBJ2-2; D might be TRBD2 (6 bases). The length of the CDR3 is 15 residues. From germline, CDR1 is SGHTA and CDR2 FQGNSA. The V end lost 3 bases, the J end lost 1 base, and 9 bases lay between the germline ends. This CDR3 is CASSFGRENTGELFF. Written as DNA, the CDR3 is TGTGCCAGCAGCTTCGGGCGGGAGAACACCGGGGAGCTGTTTTTT.

The chain is built from TRBV7-2 and TRBJ2-3, with 8 bases aligning to TRBD1. This CDR3 has 17 residues. Germline CDR1 SGHTA, CDR2 FQGNSA. Unmatched junction bases numbered 5, after V lost 0 bases and J lost 0 bases. The CDR3 sequence is CASSLARQGASTDTQYF. The CDR3 DNA follows: TGTGCCAGCAGCTTAGCGCGGCAGGGGGCTAGCACAGATACGCAGTATTTT.

The chain recombines TRBV18 with TRBJ2-1, with TRBD2 matching 7 bases. This CDR3 contains 12 residues. CDR1 KGHSH and CDR2 LQKENI come from the germline V gene. V gave up 3 bases and J gave up 10 bases; unmatched junction bases: 3. The CDR3 protein is CASSPGGEEQFF. The CDR3 DNA follows: TGTGCCAGCTCACCGGGGGGGGAAGAGCAGTTCTTC.

The genes are TRBV4-3 and TRBJ2-1; 9 nucleotides line up with TRBD1. CDR3 length: 14 amino acids. The ends lost 6 bases at V and 8 bases at J; junction bases unmatched: 8. Germline V gene data show CDR1 as LGHNA and CDR2 as YSLEER. CDR3 sequence (DNA): TGCGCCAGCAGTCGGACAGGGGCCGGGGATGAGCAGTTCTTC. As protein: CASSRTGAGDEQFF.

The V call is TRBV28, the J call TRBJ2-1, with a possible D match to TRBD2 (6 bases). Per the germline V gene, CDR1 is MDHEN and CDR2 is SYDVKM. V was shortened by 9 bases and J by 0 bases, with 15 bases between the two germline ends. The CDR3 extends over 15 amino acids. The CDR3 sequence: CASRGGPGSYNEQFF. Written as DNA, the CDR3 is TGTGCCAGTCGAGGAGGGCCTGGCTCCTACAATGAGCAGTTCTTC.

The chain employs TRBV9 and TRBJ2-3, with 8 bases matching TRBD1. Per the germline V gene, CDR1 is SGDLS and CDR2 is YYNGEE. With 3 bases clipped from V and 3 bases from J, the junction kept 6 bases outside the gene matches. This CDR3 region has 15 residues. The CDR3 DNA follows: TGTGCCAGCAGCGGACAGGGGACGGGTACAGATACGCAGTATTTT. This gives the protein CASSGQGTGTDTQYF.

This chain connects TRBV4-3 to TRBJ2-2; TRBD2 agrees at 11 bases. Per the germline V gene, CDR1 is LGHNA and CDR2 is YSLEER. The CDR3 loop spans 16 amino acids. V lost 4 bases to trimming and J lost 3 bases; unmatched junction nucleotides: 4. The CDR3 DNA reads TGCGCCAGCAGCCGACTAGCGGGGACCGACACCGGGGAGCTGTTTTTT. It encodes CASSRLAGTDTGELFF.

The genes are TRBV9 and TRBJ1-6, with D perhaps TRBD1 (6 bases). The germline V gene encodes CDR1 SGDLS and CDR2 YYNGEE. The CDR3 has 17 residues. The V end was cut by 3 bases, the J end by 2 bases, with 15 bases between. CDR3 loop: CASSATQGSTYNSPLHF. The CDR3 coding sequence is TGTGCCAGCAGCGCCACACAGGGAAGTACCTATAATTCACCCCTCCACTTT.

The chain links TRBV6-1 to TRBJ1-4, with 11 bases identical to TRBD1. J gave up 8 bases and V 8 bases, and 4 bases lay outside the gene matches. The CDR3 contains 13 residues. Germline CDR1 MNHNS, CDR2 SASEGT. In DNA, the CDR3 is TGTGCCAGCCGGGACAGGGGGGCCGAAAAACTGTTTTTT. Its protein is CASRDRGAEKLFF.

The CDR3 nucleotides are TGCGCCAACGGGCCGGGACAGGGAACGGCTTTCTTT. Protein sequence: CANGPGQGTAFF. J is TRBJ1-1 and V is TRBV5-1, with 9 nucleotides matching TRBD1. Germline-derived CDR1 and CDR2 are SGHRS and YFSETQ. J gave up 11 bases and V 9 bases, and 11 bases lay outside the gene matches. The CDR3 totals 12 residues.

This clone appeared a single time. The chain employs TRBV28 and TRBJ1-2, with D unresolved. Trimming left V 3 bases short and J 5 bases short, with 7 bases between. This CDR3 spans 12 amino acids. The germline gives CDR1 MDHEN, CDR2 SYDVKM. The CDR3 bases are TGTGCCAGCAGTTTCCCCCAATATGGCTACACCTTC. Amino acids: CASSFPQYGYTF.

The chain recombines TRBV7-6 with TRBJ2-5; 7 bases are shared with TRBD2. The CDR3 sequence is 15 residues long. Trimming removed 4 bases from V and 4 bases from J; junction bases left unmatched: 9. Germline V gene data show CDR1 as SGHVS and CDR2 as FNYEAQ. CDR3 loop: CASSWGSSGRETQYF. Written as DNA, the CDR3 is TGTGCCAGCAGCTGGGGGTCTAGCGGACGAGAGACCCAGTACTTC.

V and J are TRBV14 and TRBJ2-6; D remains ambiguous. The germline V and J ends were trimmed by 0 bases and 0 bases, with 15 bases remaining between them. Germline values: CDR1 SGHDN, CDR2 FVKESK. CDR3 size: 19 residues. The CDR3 sequence is CASSQDLLGRYSGANVLTF. The DNA for the CDR3 is TGTGCCAGCAGCCAAGACCTCCTGGGCCGGTACTCTGGGGCCAACGTCCTGACTTTC.